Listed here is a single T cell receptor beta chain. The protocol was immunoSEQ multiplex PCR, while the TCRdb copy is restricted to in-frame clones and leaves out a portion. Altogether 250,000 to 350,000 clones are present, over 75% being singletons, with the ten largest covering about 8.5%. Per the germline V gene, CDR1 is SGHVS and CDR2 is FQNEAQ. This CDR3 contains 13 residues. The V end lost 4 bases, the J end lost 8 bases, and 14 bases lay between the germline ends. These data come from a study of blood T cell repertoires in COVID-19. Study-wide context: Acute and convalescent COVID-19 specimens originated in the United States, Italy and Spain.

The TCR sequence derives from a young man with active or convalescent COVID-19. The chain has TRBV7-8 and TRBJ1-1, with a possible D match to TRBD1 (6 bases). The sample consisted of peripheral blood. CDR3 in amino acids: CASSYREFFEAFF. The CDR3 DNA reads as TGTGCCAGCAGCTACAGGGAATTCTTCGAAGCTTTCTTT.